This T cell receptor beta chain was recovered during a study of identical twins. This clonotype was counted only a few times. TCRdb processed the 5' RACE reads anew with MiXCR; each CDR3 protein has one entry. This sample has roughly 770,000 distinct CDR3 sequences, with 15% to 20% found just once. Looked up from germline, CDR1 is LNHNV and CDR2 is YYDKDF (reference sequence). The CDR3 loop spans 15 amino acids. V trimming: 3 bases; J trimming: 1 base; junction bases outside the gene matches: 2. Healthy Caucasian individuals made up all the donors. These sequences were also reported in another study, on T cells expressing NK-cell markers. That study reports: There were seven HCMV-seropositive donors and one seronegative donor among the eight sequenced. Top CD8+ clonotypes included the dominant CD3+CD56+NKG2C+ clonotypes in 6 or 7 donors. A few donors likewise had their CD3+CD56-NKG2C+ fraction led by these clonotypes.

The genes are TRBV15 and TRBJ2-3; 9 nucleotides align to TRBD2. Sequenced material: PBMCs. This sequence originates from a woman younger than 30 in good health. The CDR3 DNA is TGTGCCACCAGCAGCAGCGGGGGGCGCACAGATACGCAGTATTTT. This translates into CATSSSGGRTDTQYF.